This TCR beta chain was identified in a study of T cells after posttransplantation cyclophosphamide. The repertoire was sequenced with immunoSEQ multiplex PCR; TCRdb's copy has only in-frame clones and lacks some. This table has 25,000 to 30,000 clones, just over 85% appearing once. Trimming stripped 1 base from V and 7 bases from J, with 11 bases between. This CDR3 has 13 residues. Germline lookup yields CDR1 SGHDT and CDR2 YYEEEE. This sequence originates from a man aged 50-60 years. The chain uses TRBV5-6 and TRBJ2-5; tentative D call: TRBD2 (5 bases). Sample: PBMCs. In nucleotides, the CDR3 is TGTGCCAGCAGCTTGAGTCTAGCTGGGACCCAGTACTTC. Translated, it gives CASSLSLAGTQYF.